One and the same sample provided the 8 T cell receptor beta chains below, sequenced in a study of T cell clonotyping in hematopoietic cell transplantation. Only in-frame clones appear in the TCRdb table, and some are missing; sequencing was by immunoSEQ multiplex PCR. The sample has some 9,900 clones, roughly 79% seen once. Sequenced here: PBMCs, sampled 30 days after allogeneic stem cell transplant. Every receptor here comes from a female patient aged 40-50 years who had an allogeneic stem cell transplant from a related donor, so T cells may come from the graft donor. Some clones in this sample may be carry-over from other donors' samples.

The chain employs TRBV5-1 and TRBJ2-7, with 13 bases matching TRBD2. The V gene end was trimmed by 4 bases and the J gene end by 2 bases; junction bases not matched to a gene: 3. The CDR3 consists of 15 residues. The germline gives CDR1 SGHRS, CDR2 YFSETQ. The CDR3 coding sequence is TGCGCCAGCAGCCCGGGACTAGCGGGACCCTACGAGCAGTACTTC. Protein sequence: CASSPGLAGPYEQYF. Based on the CDR3 plus reference TRBV5-1 and TRBJ2-7, the full variable domain is KAGVTQTPRYLIKTRGQQVTLSCSPISGHRSVSWYQQTPGQGLQFLFEYFSETQRNKGNFPGRFSGRQFSNSRSEMNVSTLELGDSALYLCASSPGLAGPYEQYFGPGTRLTVT.

This rearrangement joins TRBV11-2 to TRBJ2-1; D is perhaps TRBD1 (6 bases). Deletions cut 0 bases from V and 2 bases from J, with 8 bases between. CDR3 size: 15 residues. CDR1 and CDR2 from the germline V gene are SGHAT and FQNNGV. The CDR3 is CASSLDRGTYNEQFF. CDR3 DNA sequence: TGTGCCAGCAGCTTAGACAGGGGAACCTACAATGAGCAGTTCTTC.

The J gene is TRBJ2-5, the V gene TRBV7-2; the D gene is possibly TRBD1 (6 bases). V shed 7 bases and J shed 4 bases, with 10 bases lying between them. The germline V gene has CDR1 SGHTA and CDR2 FQGNSA. This CDR3 comprises 12 residues. Here the CDR3 reads CASTRGGETQYF. The CDR3 region has the DNA TGTGCCAGCACCCGAGGGGGAGAGACCCAGTACTTC.

The chain joins TRBV29-1 to TRBJ2-1, with D possibly TRBD2 on 5 matching bases. V was clipped by 2 bases and J by 13 bases, with 9 bases between them. Germline-derived CDR1 and CDR2 are SQVTM and ANQGSEA. This CDR3 is built from 10 residues. The CDR3 protein is CSVEWTSQFF. The DNA of the CDR3 is TGCAGCGTTGAATGGACTTCACAGTTCTTC.

The rearrangement uses TRBV19 and TRBJ2-2; 8 bases map to TRBD1. CDR3 length equals 14 residues. The V and J ends lost 8 bases and 1 base, in that order; junction bases with no gene match: 3. Germline CDR1 reads LNHDA; CDR2 reads SQIVND (reference sequence). In DNA, the CDR3 is TGTGCCAGTTCCGGGACAGGGAACACCGGGGAGCTGTTTTTT. Amino acids: CASSGTGNTGELFF.

The V gene is TRBV7-6, the J gene TRBJ1-2, with TRBD1 as a possible D gene (5 bases). The CDR3 is 14 residues long. CDR1 and CDR2 (germline): SGHVS, FNYEAQ. V lost 5 bases, J lost 6 bases, and 16 bases lay in between. The CDR3 region is CASSLTDGGNGYTF. The CDR3, as DNA: TGTGCCAGCAGCCTCACGGACGGGGGAAATGGCTACACCTTC.

The V gene is TRBV9, the J gene TRBJ2-2, with D possibly being TRBD1 or TRBD2 (5 bases each). This CDR3 has 15 amino acids. V lost 4 bases, J lost 4 bases, and 14 bases lay in between. The germline V gene has CDR1 SGDLS and CDR2 YYNGEE. The CDR3 DNA is TGTGCCAGCAGCCCCCGGGACCTACTCACCGGGGAGCTGTTTTTT. Protein product: CASSPRDLLTGELFF. Supplemented by reference TRBV9 and TRBJ2-2, the full variable domain reads DSGVTQTPKHLITATGQRVTLRCSPRSGDLSVYWYQQSLDQGLQFLIQYYNGEERAKGNILERFSAQQFPDLHSELNLSSLELGDSALYFCASSPRDLLTGELFFGEGSRLTVL.

This rearrangement joins TRBV19 to TRBJ2-7; 9 bases are shared with TRBD1. The J segment lost 1 base and the V segment lost 7 bases, leaving 11 bases of the junction unmatched. CDR1 is LNHDA and CDR2 is SQIVND in the germline V gene (reference sequence). The CDR3 runs 16 residues. Here the CDR3 DNA reads TGTGCCAGTACGCCCCCTCGGGGGACAGGGTCCTACGAGCAGTACTTC. Its translation is CASTPPRGTGSYEQYF.